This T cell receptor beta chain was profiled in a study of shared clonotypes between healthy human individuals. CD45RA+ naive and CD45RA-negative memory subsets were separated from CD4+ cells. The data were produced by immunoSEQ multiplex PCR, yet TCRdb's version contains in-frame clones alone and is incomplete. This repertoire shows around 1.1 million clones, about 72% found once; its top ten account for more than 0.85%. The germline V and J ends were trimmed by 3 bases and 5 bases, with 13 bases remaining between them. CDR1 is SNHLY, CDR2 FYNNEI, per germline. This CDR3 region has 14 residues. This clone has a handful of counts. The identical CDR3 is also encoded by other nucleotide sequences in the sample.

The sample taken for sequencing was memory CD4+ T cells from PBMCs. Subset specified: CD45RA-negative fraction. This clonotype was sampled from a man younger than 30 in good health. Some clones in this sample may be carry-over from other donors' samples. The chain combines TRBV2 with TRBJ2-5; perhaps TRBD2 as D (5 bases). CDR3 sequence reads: CASSDRRGGETQYF. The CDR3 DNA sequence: TGTGCCAGCAGTGACCGACGCGGCGGGGAGACCCAGTACTTC.